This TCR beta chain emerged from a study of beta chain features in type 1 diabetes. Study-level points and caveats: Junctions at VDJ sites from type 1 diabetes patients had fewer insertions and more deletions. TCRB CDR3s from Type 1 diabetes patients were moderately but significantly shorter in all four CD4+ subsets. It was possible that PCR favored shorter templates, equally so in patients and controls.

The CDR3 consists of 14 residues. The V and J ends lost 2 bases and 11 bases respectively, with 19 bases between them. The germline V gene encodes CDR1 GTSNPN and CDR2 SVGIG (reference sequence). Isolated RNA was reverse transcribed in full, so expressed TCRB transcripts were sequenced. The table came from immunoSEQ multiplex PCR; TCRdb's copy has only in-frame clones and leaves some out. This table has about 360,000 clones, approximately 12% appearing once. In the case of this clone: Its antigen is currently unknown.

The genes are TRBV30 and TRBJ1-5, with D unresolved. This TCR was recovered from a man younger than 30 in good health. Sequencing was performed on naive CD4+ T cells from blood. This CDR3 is CAWSTGLPDSAQHF. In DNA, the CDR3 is TGTGCCTGGAGTACCGGGTTACCCGATTCGGCCCAGCATTTT.